The clone carrying this T cell receptor beta chain has at least ten counts. Its cognate antigen is unknown. The CDR3 contains 16 residues. V lost 3 bases and J 2 bases, leaving 16 bases between the germline ends. Germline CDR1 and CDR2: SNHLY and FYNNEI. This sample was taken from a study of T cells in Graves' hyperthyroidism and ophthalmopathy. Overall study findings and caveats: Separating ophthalmopathy from stable hyperthyroidism was achieved by a 13 V-J model.

The investigators amplified TCR beta CDR3 regions from RNA transcripts. With the HTBI primer set, the TCR CDR3 went through a first round of RT-PCR. TCRdb re-derived calls from the multiplex PCR reads in MiXCR, one entry per CDR3 protein. The sample has hundreds of thousands of distinct CDR3 sequences, roughly 37% seen once; the top ten hold more than 7%. PBMCs were collected from an approximately 9.4 ml volume of fresh peripheral blood. The V and J genes are TRBV2 and TRBJ1-2; the D gene is possibly TRBD1 (5 bases). The sequence derives from a man between 18 and 35 years old with Graves' hyperthyroidism. Sequencing used blood. CDR3 DNA: TGTGCCAGCAGTGAGCGGGATTTGGGGCTAAACTATGGCTACACCTTC. Encoded protein: CASSERDLGLNYGYTF.